The 10 T cell receptor beta chains given below trace back to one sample, sequenced in a study of identifying expanded T cells in peripheral blood. The assay was immunoSEQ multiplex PCR, and TCRdb's table has in-frame clones only and misses some. The table records fewer than 110,000 clones, around nine tenths of them present only once. The sequenced sample consisted of blood. These receptors originate from a person aged 18 to 75 in good health.

The CDR3 spells CASRPGVLFRNEKLFF. In DNA form, the CDR3 reads TGTGCCAGCAGGCCGGGAGTCCTATTTAGAAATGAAAAACTGTTTTTT. This chain joins TRBV27 and TRBJ1-4; unclear D gene. Deletions cut 6 bases from V and 5 bases from J, with 19 bases between. The CDR3 length is 16 residues. Germline values: CDR1 MNHEY, CDR2 SMNVEV (reference sequence).

The V gene is TRBV28, the J gene TRBJ2-6, with D perhaps matching TRBD2 (7 bases). The CDR3 loop spans 18 amino acids. Germline values: CDR1 MDHEN, CDR2 SYDVKM. Trimming left V 5 bases short and J 0 bases short, with 17 bases between. CDR3 sequence reads: CASSQWGGPRSGANVLTF. The CDR3 coding sequence is TGTGCCAGCAGTCAATGGGGGGGGCCCCGCTCTGGGGCCAACGTCCTGACTTTC.

This chain links TRBV2 with TRBJ2-1; D unclear. Germline V gene data show CDR1 as SNHLY and CDR2 as FYNNEI. The CDR3 is 12 residues long. The germline V and J ends were trimmed by 6 bases and 8 bases, with 11 bases remaining between them. The CDR3 here is CASRTELDEQFF. In nucleotides, the CDR3 is TGTGCCAGCAGGACCGAACTGGATGAGCAGTTCTTC.

J is TRBJ1-2 and V is TRBV9, with TRBD1 identical over 8 bases. CDR1 SGDLS and CDR2 YYNGEE come from the germline V gene. This CDR3 region has 14 residues. The J segment lost 8 bases and the V segment lost 3 bases, leaving 9 bases of the junction unmatched. In DNA form, the CDR3 reads TGTGCCAGCAGCGCCGGGCAGGGGGCTTTCGGCTACACCTTC. The encoded protein is CASSAGQGAFGYTF.

As DNA, the CDR3 is TGTGCCAGCTCACCTCCAGGGGGGAGGCCTCAAGAGACCCAGTACTTC. Protein sequence: CASSPPGGRPQETQYF. This sequence joins TRBV18 and TRBJ2-5; the D gene is possibly TRBD1 (7 bases). This CDR3 region has 16 residues. The V end was cut by 3 bases, the J end by 2 bases, with 16 bases between. In germline, CDR1 is KGHSH, CDR2 LQKENI. The full variable domain, rest sourced from reference TRBV18 and TRBJ2-5, is NAGVMQNPRHLVRRRGQEARLRCSPMKGHSHVYWYRQLPEEGLKFMVYLQKENIIDESGMPKERFSAEFPKEGPSILRIQQVVRGDSAAYFCASSPPGGRPQETQYFGPGTRLLVL.

This clone came up once. The germline gene is not matched at one end of the junction; a read error may be the cause. The J gene is TRBJ2-7, the V gene TRBV5-6; no reliable D call. This CDR3 has 11 residues. The germline V gene has CDR1 SGHDT and CDR2 YYEEEE. The CDR3 loop reads CASSLASRTSF. CDR3 bases: TGTGCCAGCAGCTTGGCCAGCAGGACCTCCTTC. The whole variable domain, remainder taken from reference TRBV5-6 and TRBJ2-7, is DAGVTQSPTHLIKTRGQQVTLRCSPKSGHDTVSWYQQALGQGPQFIFQYYEEEERQRGNFPDRFSGHQFPNYSSELNVNALLLGDSALYLCASSLASRTSFGPGTRLTVT.

This clone was seen a handful of times. This rearrangement joins TRBV2 to TRBJ1-4, with unresolved D. This CDR3 contains 13 residues. V was trimmed by 4 bases and J by 14 bases, leaving 17 bases between them. The V gene's germline CDR1 is SNHLY and CDR2 FYNNEI. In DNA, the CDR3 is TGTGCCAGCAGTGCAGACTTCAGGACGTGGCTGTTTTTT. Residues: CASSADFRTWLFF. The whole variable domain, remainder taken from reference TRBV2 and TRBJ1-4, is EPEVTQTPSHQVTQMGQEVILRCVPISNHLYFYWYRQILGQKVEFLVSFYNNEISEKSEIFDDQFSVERPDGSNFTLKIRSTKLEDSAMYFCASSADFRTWLFFGSGTQLSVL.

This clone is a singleton in its sample. This sequence joins TRBV7-2 and TRBJ2-4; D may be TRBD1 (6 bases). Trimming left V 2 bases short and J 2 bases short, with 10 bases between. Germline CDR1 reads SGHTA; CDR2 reads FQGNSA. CDR3 length equals 15 residues. The CDR3 sequence is CASSLTGTPKNIQYF. CDR3 sequence (DNA): TGTGCCAGCAGCTTAACAGGGACGCCCAAAAACATTCAGTACTTC.

The rearrangement uses TRBV6-1 and TRBJ2-7; 12 bases match TRBD1. Germline values: CDR1 MNHNS, CDR2 SASEGT. J gave up 5 bases and V 5 bases, and 7 bases lay outside the gene matches. The CDR3 runs 15 residues. CDR3 sequence reads: CASSPAGTGGHEQYF. CDR3 bases: TGTGCCAGCAGTCCCGCCGGGACAGGGGGCCACGAGCAGTACTTC.

The chain links TRBV14 to TRBJ2-4; D is undetermined. V lost 0 bases and J lost 7, with 1 base in between. This CDR3 is built from 11 residues. The germline CDR1 and CDR2 sequences are SGHDN and FVKESK. CDR3: CASSQDNIQYF. CDR3 sequence (DNA): TGTGCCAGCAGCCAAGATAACATTCAGTACTTC.